What follows describes a single T cell receptor (beta chain). Its recognized antigen is unknown. The record has no base qualities; no much larger clone is one base away. The immunoSEQ Assay, a bias-controlled multiplex PCR, was used to amplify TCRbeta CDR3 regions from genomic DNA. The study's processing was this. Nucleated cell counts per sample were estimated from amplification of reference gene primers within the assay. To quantify the absolute abundance of each unique TCRbeta CDR3 rearrangement, sequence reads were collapsed and filtered. For each sample, productive Simpson clonality was calculated as the square root of Simpson's diversity index over productive rearrangements. Entries here come from immuneACCESS through TCRdb and include only in-frame sequences with V and J called. Some clones fail to appear in such tables; in the studies checked, an unresolved V gene covers under half of the shortfall, and the cause of the remainder is unknown. The D gene and trimming were derived from the DNA, and the V and J assignments and clone size from that table. This sample gives 150,000 to 200,000 clones in total; 70% to 85% of them show up just once. Approximately 6.9% of the sample rests with the top ten.

From the cysteine up to the phenylalanine, the CDR3 has a length of 13 residues. Only CDR3 DNA is held: 39 bases, read in frame from base 1. CDR1 and CDR2, per the germline V gene, are SNHLY and FYNNEI. V ends up 7 bases short and J 8 bases short, with an unmatched junction base count of 7. The sample is drawn from a study of blood T cell repertoires in COVID-19 (dated by TCRdb to about 2020). Regarding the research as a whole: Samples from collaborators originated in the United States, Italy and Spain and spanned both the acute and convalescent phases of COVID-19. A freely available public database, intended as a resource for researchers studying the immune response to SARS-CoV-2, is where the repertoires were released. Samples came from the ongoing ImmuneRACE study (first 160 participants) plus 1,254 subjects from 6 global collaborators. HLA class I and class II types, where available, came from metadata supplied by the sample provider rather than from assay-based typing. The prospective study material was composed of cDNA or gDNA derived from T cells, B-cell-depleted T cells, or PBMCs. Sample metadata almost always included a de-identified subject ID, COVID-19 status, age in years and sex. Subjects who had been exposed to COVID-19, were actively infected with it, or had recovered from it provided the deeply sampled blood TCRbeta repertoires that made up the dataset. The full study reports these points: How much clinical and demographic metadata was included differed by source and by participant, and the metadata was provided uncurated.

One collaborating source in Seattle enrolled patients while the patients were actively infected and followed the patients over time throughout the course of disease. The collaborating institutions used their own protocols to collect whole blood in K2EDTA tubes. Collaborator samples were shipped for TCRbeta analysis as frozen whole blood, isolated PBMCs, or DNA extracted from either sample type. The chain employs TRBV2 and TRBJ1-2, with TRBD1 matching 10 junction bases. This receptor was obtained from a man older than 75 with COVID-19, enrolled during active disease. Sequencing was done on a sample of peripheral blood. In nucleotide form, the sequence is TGTGCCAGCACAGGACAGGGGGTGGGAGGCTACACCTTC. Its amino acids are CASTGQGVGGYTF.